This T cell receptor (beta chain) was observed in a study of beta chain features in type 1 diabetes. The overall study: Cells sorted and examined across all samples totaled almost 110 million.

Of the isolated RNA, all was reverse transcribed, and so the sequenced material was expressed TCRB transcripts. The read count averaged around 3.5 million across naive, central memory and regulatory T cell samples. Produced via immunoSEQ multiplex PCR; TCRdb's table is partial and in-frame only. The sample lists approximately 470,000 clones, around 28% seen once, with around 0.065% in the top ten. From germline, CDR1 is SGHRS and CDR2 YFSETQ. The CDR3 sequence is 13 residues long. The germline V and J ends were trimmed by 1 base and 11 bases, with 16 bases remaining between them. This clone has just a few counts. Its antigen remains unknown. Study findings and constraints: It was not settled here whether HLA type affects TCRB rearrangement.

The V gene is TRBV5-1, the J gene TRBJ2-7; no firm D call. The TCR was taken from a man between 18 and 35 years old in good health. Material: naive CD4+ T cells from blood. Here the CDR3 reads CASSLSTGAQEYF. CDR3 bases: TGCGCCAGCAGCTTGAGCACGGGCGCTCAGGAGTACTTC.